The 17 T cell receptor beta chains in this list originate from one sample, sequenced in a study of metastatic and nonmetastatic thyroid tumors. TCRdb re-analyzed the PCR reads using MiXCR. The sample lists some 27,000 clones, roughly 3.5% seen once, with more than 3% in the top ten. The entire patient cohort was treatment-naive prior to thyroid surgery. Sequencing was performed on blood. These receptors were taken from a male donor with papillary thyroid cancer or a benign thyroid nodule (not recorded which). Some clones in this sample may be carry-over from other donors' samples.

This clone was seen many times. The rearrangement joins TRBV9 to TRBJ1-1; D call uncertain. Germline CDR1 SGDLS, CDR2 YYNGEE. V was shortened by 0 bases and J by 0 bases, with 9 bases between the two germline ends. The CDR3 covers 15 residues. The CDR3 protein is CASSVAAVMNTEAFF. CDR3 DNA: TGTGCCAGCAGCGTAGCGGCGGTGATGAACACTGAAGCTTTCTTT.

Comments on this clone: One end of the junction is discordant with germline, which a read error may explain. V gene TRBV15 combines with J gene TRBJ1-5; D is unresolved. CDR1 LNHNV and CDR2 YYDKDF come from the germline V gene (reference sequence). The CDR3 length is 16 residues. CDR3 region: CATNRDRARDNQPQHF. CDR3 nucleotide sequence: TGTGCCACCAACAGAGATAGGGCTAGAGATAATCAGCCCCAGCATTTT. The whole variable domain, remainder taken from reference TRBV15 and TRBJ1-5, is DAMVIQNPRYQVTQFGKPVTLSCSQTLNHNVMYWYQQKSSQAPKLLFHYYDKDFNNEADTPDNFQSRRPNTSFCFLDIRSPGLGDTAMYLCATNRDRARDNQPQHFGDGTRLSIL.

This clone was seen only a few times. The V and J genes are TRBV28 and TRBJ2-7; 7 bases map to TRBD1. Germline CDR1 reads MDHEN; CDR2 reads SYDVKM. The CDR3 is 11 amino acids. CDR3 DNA sequence: TGTGCTTCGACAGGGTTCTACGAGCAGTACTTC. Amino acid sequence: CASTGFYEQYF.

Regarding this clone: Other DNA sequences within the sample encode an identical CDR3. The chain combines TRBV6-1 with TRBJ1-1, with 10 positions matching TRBD1. The CDR3 has 18 residues. Trimming took 5 bases from V and 4 from J; bases not matched to a gene: 16. Per germline, CDR1 MNHNS and CDR2 SASEGT. CDR3 loop: CASSRHGTGEGWGTEAFF. The CDR3 DNA follows: TGTGCCAGCAGTCGACATGGGACAGGGGAAGGTTGGGGCACTGAAGCTTTCTTT.

A note on this clone: Relative to the germline gene, one junction end is altered; a read error may explain this. The chain combines TRBV6-8 with TRBJ2-7; D unclear. This CDR3 comprises 14 residues. CDR1 is MNHGY, CDR2 SAAAGT, per germline. As DNA, the CDR3 is TGTGCCGGCAGCCGCGGACCAAACTCCTACGAGCAGTACTTC. It specifies CAGSRGPNSYEQYF.

This clone was seen more than once but under ten times. The rearrangement links TRBV6-2 or TRBV6-3 to TRBJ1-5; TRBD1 aligns across 7 bases. In germline, CDR1 is MNHEY, CDR2 SVGEGT. The CDR3 is 15 residues long. The V gene end was trimmed by 0 bases and the J gene end by 9 bases; junction bases not matched to a gene: 8. CDR3 in amino acids: CASSYSTGSVLPQHF. Here the CDR3 DNA reads TGTGCCAGCAGTTACTCGACAGGGTCTGTTCTGCCCCAGCATTTT.

The sample holds a few counts of this clone. This chain connects TRBV25-1 to TRBJ2-6; D is unclear. The germline CDR1 and CDR2 sequences are MGHDK and SYGVNS. This CDR3 has 14 amino acids. Trimming cost V 3 bases and J 4 bases, with 7 bases left between them. In DNA, the CDR3 is TGTGCCAGCAGTGATGTGGCCGGGGCCAACGTCCTGACTTTC. It codes for CASSDVAGANVLTF.

Relative to its sample, this clone is medium-sized. The rearrangement links TRBV7-2 to TRBJ2-2, with D possibly matching TRBD2 (6 bases). Germline CDR1 and CDR2: SGHTA and FQGNSA. CDR3 length: 15 amino acids. V dropped 2 bases and J dropped 2 bases, with 9 bases sitting between them. CDR3 nucleotides: TGTGCCAGCAGCTTACAGCGGGTTAACACCGGGGAGCTGTTTTTT. Translation: CASSLQRVNTGELFF.

This clone occurred a few times. V usage is TRBV27 and J usage is TRBJ2-4; D is possibly TRBD1 (7 bases). In germline, CDR1 is MNHEY, CDR2 SMNVEV (reference sequence). V lost 8 bases to trimming and J lost 6 bases, with 14 bases between them. The CDR3 loop spans 13 amino acids. DNA of the CDR3: TGTGCCAGCCGCAGGGGGGCGGGAAACATTCAGTACTTC. Encoded protein: CASRRGAGNIQYF.

This clone has more than one count but fewer than ten. Here the CDR3 reads CASSEDSYYNEQFF. The CDR3 coding sequence is TGTGCCAGCAGTGAAGACAGCTACTACAATGAGCAGTTCTTC. This chain joins TRBV25-1 and TRBJ2-1, with D possibly matching TRBD1 (5 bases). The V gene's germline CDR1 is MGHDK and CDR2 SYGVNS. V was trimmed by 2 bases and J by 3 bases, leaving 8 bases between them. The CDR3 has 14 residues.

This clone has ten or more counts. The chain is built from TRBV11-2 and TRBJ2-7, with TRBD2 identical over 7 bases. Germline loops: CDR1 SGHAT, CDR2 FQNNGV. The CDR3 sequence is 14 residues long. V dropped 1 base and J dropped 5; count of bases not matched to a gene: 5. CDR3 sequence (DNA): TGTGCCAGCAGCTTAGGTCTACTAGCGAACGAGCAGTACTTC. Translating gives CASSLGLLANEQYF.

The genes are TRBV6-2 or TRBV6-3 and TRBJ2-7; D may be TRBD2 (6 bases). Germline V gene sequence: CDR1 MNHEY, CDR2 SVGEGT. The CDR3 length is 15 residues. The V gene lost 4 bases and the J gene lost 2 bases, with 15 bases spanning the gap. The CDR3 spells CASSSSEGKTYEQYF. In DNA form, the CDR3 reads TGTGCCAGCAGTTCATCGGAGGGAAAAACCTACGAGCAGTACTTC.

This clone has more than one count but fewer than ten. This chain joins TRBV28 and TRBJ2-7; 8 nucleotides match TRBD2. This CDR3 has 14 residues. The junction had 4 bases not matched to a gene; V was cut back by 2 bases and J by 4 bases. From germline, CDR1 is MDHEN and CDR2 SYDVKM. The CDR3 coding sequence is TGTGCCAGCAGTTTAGAGCGGGAGCCTTACGAGCAGTACTTC. Translated: CASSLEREPYEQYF.

The CDR3 coding sequence is TGTGCCAGCACCCTAACTCGTGGTTCACCCCTCCACTTT. Its translation: CASTLTRGSPLHF. The J gene is TRBJ1-6, the V gene TRBV6-2 or TRBV6-3; D call uncertain. V lost 7 bases and J 9 bases, leaving 13 bases between the germline ends. This CDR3 region has 13 residues. CDR1 and CDR2 from the germline V gene are MNHEY and SVGEGT.

By sample fraction, this clone is medium-sized. The chain has TRBV12-3 or TRBV12-4 and TRBJ2-7; no clear D. CDR3 length: 12 amino acids. The V and J ends lost 5 bases and 9 bases respectively, with 14 bases between them. The CDR3 reads CASSPNVPLQYF. CDR3 sequence (DNA): TGTGCCAGCAGTCCAAACGTCCCCTTGCAGTACTTC.

This clone was seen a few times. The junction does not match germline at one end; this may be a read error. This chain links TRBV10-2 with TRBJ2-6; tentatively, D is TRBD1 (6 bases). Germline lookup yields CDR1 WSHSY and CDR2 SAAADI. CDR3 size: 15 residues. This chain's CDR3 is CASSDPGDGANVLNF. The CDR3, as DNA: TGCGCCAGCAGCGATCCAGGGGATGGGGCCAACGTCCTGAATTTC.

V usage is TRBV12-3 or TRBV12-4 and J usage is TRBJ1-5; D unclear. Trimming shortened V by 7 bases and J by 3 bases, and 13 bases separated the two germline ends. This CDR3 comprises 14 residues. The CDR3 nucleotides read TGTGCCAGCACCTCCTCGGATCACAATCAGCCCCAGCATTTT. It specifies CASTSSDHNQPQHF.